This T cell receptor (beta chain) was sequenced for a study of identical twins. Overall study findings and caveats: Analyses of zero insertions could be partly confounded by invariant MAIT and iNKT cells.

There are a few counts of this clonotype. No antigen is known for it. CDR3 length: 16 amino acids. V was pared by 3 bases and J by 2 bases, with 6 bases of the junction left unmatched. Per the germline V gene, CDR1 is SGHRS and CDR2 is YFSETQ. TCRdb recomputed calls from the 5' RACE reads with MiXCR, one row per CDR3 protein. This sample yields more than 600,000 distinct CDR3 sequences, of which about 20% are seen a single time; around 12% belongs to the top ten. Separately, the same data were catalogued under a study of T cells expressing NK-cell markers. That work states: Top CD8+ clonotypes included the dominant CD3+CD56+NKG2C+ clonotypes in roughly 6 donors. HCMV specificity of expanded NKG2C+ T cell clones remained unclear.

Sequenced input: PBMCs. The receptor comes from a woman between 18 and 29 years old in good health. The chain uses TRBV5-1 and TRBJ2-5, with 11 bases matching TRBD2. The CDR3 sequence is CASSSTGTSGQETQYF. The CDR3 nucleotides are TGCGCCAGCAGCTCAACCGGGACTAGCGGACAAGAGACCCAGTACTTC.